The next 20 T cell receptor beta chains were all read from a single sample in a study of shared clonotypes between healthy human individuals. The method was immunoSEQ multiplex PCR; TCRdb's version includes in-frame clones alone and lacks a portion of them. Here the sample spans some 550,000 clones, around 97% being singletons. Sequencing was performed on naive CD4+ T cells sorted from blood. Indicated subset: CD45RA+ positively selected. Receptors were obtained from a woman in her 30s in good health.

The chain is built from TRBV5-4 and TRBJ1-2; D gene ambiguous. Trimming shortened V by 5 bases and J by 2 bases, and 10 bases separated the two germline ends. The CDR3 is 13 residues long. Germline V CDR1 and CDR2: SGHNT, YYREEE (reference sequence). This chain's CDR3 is CASSSDGNYGYTF. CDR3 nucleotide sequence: TGTGCCAGCAGTTCCGACGGAAACTATGGCTACACCTTC.

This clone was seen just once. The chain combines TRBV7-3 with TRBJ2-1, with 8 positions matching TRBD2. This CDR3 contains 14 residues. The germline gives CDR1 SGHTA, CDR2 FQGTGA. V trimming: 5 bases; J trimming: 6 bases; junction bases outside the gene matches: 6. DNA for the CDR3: TGTGCCAGCAGCCCAGGACTAGCACCCAATGAGCAGTTCTTC. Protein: CASSPGLAPNEQFF.

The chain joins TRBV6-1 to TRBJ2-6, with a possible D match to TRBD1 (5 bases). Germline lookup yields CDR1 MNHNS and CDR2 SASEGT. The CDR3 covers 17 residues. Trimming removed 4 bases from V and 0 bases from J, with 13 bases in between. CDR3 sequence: CASSARGAHSGANVLTF. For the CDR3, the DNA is TGTGCCAGCAGTGCTCGTGGGGCCCACTCTGGGGCCAACGTCCTGACTTTC.

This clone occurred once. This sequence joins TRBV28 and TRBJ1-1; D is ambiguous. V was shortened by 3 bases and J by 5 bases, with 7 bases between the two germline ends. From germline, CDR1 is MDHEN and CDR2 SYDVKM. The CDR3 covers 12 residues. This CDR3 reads CASSLRWTEAFF. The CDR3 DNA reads TGTGCCAGCAGTTTGCGGTGGACTGAAGCTTTCTTT.

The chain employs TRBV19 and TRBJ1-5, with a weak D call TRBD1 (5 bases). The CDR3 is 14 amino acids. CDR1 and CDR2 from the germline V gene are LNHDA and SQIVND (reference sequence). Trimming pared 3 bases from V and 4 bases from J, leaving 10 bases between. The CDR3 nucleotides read TGTGCCAGTAGTATGTTGGACACAAATCAGCCCCAGCATTTT. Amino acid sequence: CASSMLDTNQPQHF.

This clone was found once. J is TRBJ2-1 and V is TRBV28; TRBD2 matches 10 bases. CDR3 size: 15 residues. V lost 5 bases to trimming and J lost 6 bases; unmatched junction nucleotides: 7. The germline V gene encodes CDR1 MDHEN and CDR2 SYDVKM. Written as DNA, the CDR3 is TGTGCCAGCAGTAATCAAGCGGGAGGGCCCAATGAGCAGTTCTTC. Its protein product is CASSNQAGGPNEQFF.

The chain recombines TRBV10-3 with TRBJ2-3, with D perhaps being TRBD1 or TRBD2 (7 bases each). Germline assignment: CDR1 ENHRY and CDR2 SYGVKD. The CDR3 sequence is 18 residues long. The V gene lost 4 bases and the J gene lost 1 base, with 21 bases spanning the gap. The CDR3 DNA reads TGTGCCATCAGTGGGTCAGGGGGAGGGCCCTCGGGCACAGATACGCAGTATTTT. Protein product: CAISGSGGGPSGTDTQYF.

CDR3 sequence: CASSGGLWGEQFF. The CDR3 DNA is TGTGCCAGCAGCGGGGGACTATGGGGTGAGCAGTTCTTC. This rearrangement joins TRBV13 to TRBJ2-1; 7 bases are a match to TRBD2. The CDR3 covers 13 residues. Trimming cost V 5 bases and J 9 bases; bases outside gene matches: 7. Germline V gene sequence: CDR1 PRHDT, CDR2 FYEKMQ (reference sequence).

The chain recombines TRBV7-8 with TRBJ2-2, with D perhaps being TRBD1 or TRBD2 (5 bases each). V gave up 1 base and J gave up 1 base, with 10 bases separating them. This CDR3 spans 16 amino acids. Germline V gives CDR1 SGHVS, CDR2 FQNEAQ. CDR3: CASSLGGAKNTGELFF. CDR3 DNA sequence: TGTGCCAGCAGCTTAGGAGGGGCGAAGAACACCGGGGAGCTGTTTTTT.

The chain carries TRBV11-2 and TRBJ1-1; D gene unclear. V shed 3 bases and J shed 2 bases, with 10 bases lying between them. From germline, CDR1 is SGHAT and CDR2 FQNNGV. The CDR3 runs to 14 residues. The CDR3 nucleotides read TGTGCCAGCAGCTTGCGGGCAGTTAACACTGAAGCTTTCTTT. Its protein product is CASSLRAVNTEAFF.

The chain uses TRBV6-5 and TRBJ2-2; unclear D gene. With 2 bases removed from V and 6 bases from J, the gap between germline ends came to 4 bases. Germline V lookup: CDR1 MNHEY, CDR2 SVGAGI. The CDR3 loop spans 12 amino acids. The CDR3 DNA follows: TGTGCCAGCAGTTACCGGGCCGGGGAGCTGTTTTTT. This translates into CASSYRAGELFF.

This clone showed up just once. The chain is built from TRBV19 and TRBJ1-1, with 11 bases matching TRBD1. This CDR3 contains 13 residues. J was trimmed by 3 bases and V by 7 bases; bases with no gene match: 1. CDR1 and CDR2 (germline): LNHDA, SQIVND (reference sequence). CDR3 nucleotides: TGTGCCAGTACGGGACAGGGGGACACTGAAGCTTTCTTT. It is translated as CASTGQGDTEAFF.

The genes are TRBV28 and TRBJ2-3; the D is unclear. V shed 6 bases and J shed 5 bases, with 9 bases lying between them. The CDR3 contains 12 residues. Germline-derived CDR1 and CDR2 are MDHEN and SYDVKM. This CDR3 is CASSPPGDTQYF. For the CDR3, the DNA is TGTGCCAGCAGCCCACCCGGAGATACGCAGTATTTT.

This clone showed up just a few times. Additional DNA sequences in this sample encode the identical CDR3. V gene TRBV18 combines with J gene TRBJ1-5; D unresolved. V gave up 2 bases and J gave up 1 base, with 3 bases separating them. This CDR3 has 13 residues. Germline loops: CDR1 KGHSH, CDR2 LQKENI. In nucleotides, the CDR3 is TGTGCCAGCTCACCAGGGAGCAATCAGCCCCAGCATTTT. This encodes CASSPGSNQPQHF.

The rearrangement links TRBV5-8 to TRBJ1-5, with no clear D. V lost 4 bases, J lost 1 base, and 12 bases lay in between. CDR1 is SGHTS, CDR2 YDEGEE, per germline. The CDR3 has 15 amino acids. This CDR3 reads CASSARWLSNQPQHF. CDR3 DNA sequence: TGTGCCAGCAGCGCTCGGTGGTTGAGCAATCAGCCCCAGCATTTT.

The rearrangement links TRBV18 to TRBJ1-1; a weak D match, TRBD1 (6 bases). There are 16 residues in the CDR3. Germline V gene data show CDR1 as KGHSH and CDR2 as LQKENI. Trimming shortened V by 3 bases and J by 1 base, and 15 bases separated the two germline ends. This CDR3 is CASSPLGGRSNTEAFF. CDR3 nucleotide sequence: TGTGCCAGCTCACCCCTGGGGGGCAGATCGAACACTGAAGCTTTCTTT.

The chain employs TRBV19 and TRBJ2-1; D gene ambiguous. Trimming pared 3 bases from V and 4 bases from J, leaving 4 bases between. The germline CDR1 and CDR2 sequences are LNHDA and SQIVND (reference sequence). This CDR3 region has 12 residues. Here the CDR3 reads CASSIEYNEQFF. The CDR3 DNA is TGTGCCAGTAGTATCGAGTACAATGAGCAGTTCTTC.

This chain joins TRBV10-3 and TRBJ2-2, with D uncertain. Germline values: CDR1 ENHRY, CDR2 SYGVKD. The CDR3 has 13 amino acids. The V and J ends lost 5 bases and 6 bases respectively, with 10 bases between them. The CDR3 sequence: CAISNSEPGELFF. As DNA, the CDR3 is TGTGCCATCAGTAACTCGGAGCCCGGGGAGCTGTTTTTT.

Written as DNA, the CDR3 is TGTGCCAGCAGCCAAAGACTAGCGGGTTACAATGAGCAGTTCTTC. Translating it yields CASSQRLAGYNEQFF. The genes are TRBV14 and TRBJ2-1, with 10 bases identical to TRBD2. The CDR3 contains 15 residues. Germline values: CDR1 SGHDN, CDR2 FVKESK. V lost 2 bases, J lost 4 bases, and 2 bases stayed unmatched.

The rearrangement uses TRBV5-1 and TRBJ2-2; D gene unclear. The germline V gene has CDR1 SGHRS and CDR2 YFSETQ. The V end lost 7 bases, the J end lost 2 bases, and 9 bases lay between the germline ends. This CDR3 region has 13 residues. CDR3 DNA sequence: TGCGCCAGCCGATTCTCCAACACCGGGGAGCTGTTTTTT. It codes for CASRFSNTGELFF.